This T cell receptor (beta chain) was sequenced for a study of PD-1 blockade in classical Hodgkin lymphoma. Generated by immunoSEQ multiplex PCR, the TCRdb table keeps only in-frame clones and is missing some. The sample consists of approximately 99,000 clones, roughly nine tenths of them appearing once. Worth noting for this clone: Antigen unknown.

Study results and limitations: Relapsed/refractory patients reportedly had the lowest baseline TCR diversity, below newly diagnosed patients, who were below healthy donors.

Each patient's relapse followed autologous stem cell transplantation, and brentuximab vedotin exposure varied. Responses achieved at best were complete response, partial response or progressive disease. The CDR3 is made up of 13 amino acids. Germline assignment: CDR1 MNHEY and CDR2 SVGAGI. The V gene end was trimmed by 4 bases and the J gene end by 12 bases; junction bases not matched to a gene: 5. This TCR was recovered from a human donor with classical Hodgkin lymphoma. The chain couples TRBV6-5 to TRBJ2-7; 14 bases line up with TRBD2. Sequenced material: peripheral blood mononuclear cells (PBMCs), taken before the second cycle of nivolumab. The CDR3 DNA follows: TGTGCCAGCAGTTTGACTAGCGGGAGGGCATTGTACTTC. The encoded protein is CASSLTSGRALYF.